This TCR beta chain was sequenced for a study of shared clonotypes between healthy human individuals. The CDR3 extends over 18 amino acids. V dropped 0 bases and J dropped 0 bases, with 18 bases sitting between them. Germline V gene sequence: CDR1 LNHNV, CDR2 YYDKDF (reference sequence). Data came from immunoSEQ multiplex PCR; TCRdb stores just in-frame clones and leaves some out. Of 2 million to 3 million clones detected, roughly 93% appear once; the ten largest clones hold around 0.4%. The TCR comes from a man aged 18 to 35 in good health. Some clones in this sample may be carry-over from other donors' samples. What was sequenced was naive CD4+ T cells from PBMCs. Subset given: CD45RA+ positively selected. This sequence joins TRBV15 and TRBJ2-7; tentatively, D is TRBD1 or TRBD2 (5 bases each). Here the CDR3 DNA reads TGTGCCACCAGCAGAGATGCCTCTAGGGACCGATACTCCTACGAGCAGTACTTC. As protein: CATSRDASRDRYSYEQYF. The full variable domain, rest sourced from reference TRBV15 and TRBJ2-7, is DAMVIQNPRYQVTQFGKPVTLSCSQTLNHNVMYWYQQKSSQAPKLLFHYYDKDFNNEADTPDNFQSRRPNTSFCFLDIRSPGLGDTAMYLCATSRDASRDRYSYEQYFGPGTRLTVT.